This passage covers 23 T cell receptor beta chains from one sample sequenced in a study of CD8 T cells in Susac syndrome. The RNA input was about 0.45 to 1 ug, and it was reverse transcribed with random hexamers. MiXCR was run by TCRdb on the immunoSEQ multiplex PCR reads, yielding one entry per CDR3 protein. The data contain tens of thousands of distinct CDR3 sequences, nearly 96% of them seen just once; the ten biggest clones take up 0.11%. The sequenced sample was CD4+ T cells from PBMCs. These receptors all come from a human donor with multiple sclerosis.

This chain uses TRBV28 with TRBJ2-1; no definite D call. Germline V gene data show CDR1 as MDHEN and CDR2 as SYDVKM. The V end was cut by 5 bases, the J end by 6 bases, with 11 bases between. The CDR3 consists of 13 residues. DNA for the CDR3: TGTGCCAGCAGTGAAGGACGGCTCAATGAGCAGTTCTTC. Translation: CASSEGRLNEQFF.

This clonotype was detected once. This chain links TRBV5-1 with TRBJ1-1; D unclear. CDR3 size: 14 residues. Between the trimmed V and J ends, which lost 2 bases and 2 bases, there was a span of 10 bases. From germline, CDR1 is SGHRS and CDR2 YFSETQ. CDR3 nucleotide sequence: TGCGCCAGCAGCTTAATGTTGGCTAACACTGAAGCTTTCTTT. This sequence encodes CASSLMLANTEAFF. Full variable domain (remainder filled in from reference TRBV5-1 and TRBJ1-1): KAGVTQTPRYLIKTRGQQVTLSCSPISGHRSVSWYQQTPGQGLQFLFEYFSETQRNKGNFPGRFSGRQFSNSRSEMNVSTLELGDSALYLCASSLMLANTEAFFGQGTRLTVV.

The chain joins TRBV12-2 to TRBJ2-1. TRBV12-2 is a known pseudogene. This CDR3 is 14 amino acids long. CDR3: CASRFESSYNEQFF. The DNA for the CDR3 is TGTGCAAGTCGCTTTGAAAGTTCCTACAATGAGCAGTTCTTC.

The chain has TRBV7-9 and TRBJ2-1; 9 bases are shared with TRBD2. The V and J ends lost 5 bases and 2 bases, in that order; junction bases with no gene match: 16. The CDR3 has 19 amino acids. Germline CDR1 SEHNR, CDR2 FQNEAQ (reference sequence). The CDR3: CASSPRVAGAISTYNEQFF. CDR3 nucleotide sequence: TGTGCCAGCAGCCCCCGGGTAGCGGGGGCCATCTCGACCTACAATGAGCAGTTCTTC.

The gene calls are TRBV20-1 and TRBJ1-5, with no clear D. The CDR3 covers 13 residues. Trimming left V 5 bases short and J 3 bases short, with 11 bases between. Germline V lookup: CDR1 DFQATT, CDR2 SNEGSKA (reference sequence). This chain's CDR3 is CSAVGRNNQPQHF. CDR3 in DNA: TGCAGTGCTGTCGGACGGAACAATCAGCCCCAGCATTTT.

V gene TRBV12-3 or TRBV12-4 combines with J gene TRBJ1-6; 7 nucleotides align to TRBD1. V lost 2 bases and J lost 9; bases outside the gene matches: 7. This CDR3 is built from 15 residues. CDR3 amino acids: CASSLRTGLGSPLHF. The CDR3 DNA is TGTGCCAGCAGTTTAAGGACAGGCTTGGGTTCACCCCTCCACTTT.

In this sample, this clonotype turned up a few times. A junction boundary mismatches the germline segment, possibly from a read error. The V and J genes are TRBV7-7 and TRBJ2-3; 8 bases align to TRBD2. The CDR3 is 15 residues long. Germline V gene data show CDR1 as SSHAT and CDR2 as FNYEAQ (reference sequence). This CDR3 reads CASSLGLAGTDTQYF. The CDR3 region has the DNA TGTGCTAGCAGCTTAGGACTAGCCGGCACAGATACGCAGTATTTT.

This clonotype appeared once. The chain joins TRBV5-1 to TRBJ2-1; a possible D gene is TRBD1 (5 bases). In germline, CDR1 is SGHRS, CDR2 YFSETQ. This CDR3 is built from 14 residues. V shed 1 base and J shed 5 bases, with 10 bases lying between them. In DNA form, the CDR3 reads TGCGCCAGCAGCTTGAGGGGCTCGAACAATGAGCAGTTCTTC. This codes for CASSLRGSNNEQFF.

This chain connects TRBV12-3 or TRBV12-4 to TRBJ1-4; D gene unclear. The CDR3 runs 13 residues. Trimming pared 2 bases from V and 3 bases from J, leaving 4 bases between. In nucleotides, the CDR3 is TGTGCCAGCAGTTTAAAGGCTAATGAAAAACTGTTTTTT. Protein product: CASSLKANEKLFF.

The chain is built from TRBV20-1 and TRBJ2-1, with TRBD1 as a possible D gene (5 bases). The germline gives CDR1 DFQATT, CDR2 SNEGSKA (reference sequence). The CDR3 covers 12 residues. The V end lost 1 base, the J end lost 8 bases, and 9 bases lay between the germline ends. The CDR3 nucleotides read TGCAGTGCTAGAGCCCCAGGGTATGAGCAGTTCTTC. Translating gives CSARAPGYEQFF.

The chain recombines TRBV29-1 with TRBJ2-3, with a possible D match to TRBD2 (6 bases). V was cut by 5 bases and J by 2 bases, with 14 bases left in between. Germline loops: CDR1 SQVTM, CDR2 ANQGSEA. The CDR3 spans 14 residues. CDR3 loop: CSVRGWGVTDTQYF. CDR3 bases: TGCAGCGTTCGCGGCTGGGGGGTCACAGATACGCAGTATTTT.

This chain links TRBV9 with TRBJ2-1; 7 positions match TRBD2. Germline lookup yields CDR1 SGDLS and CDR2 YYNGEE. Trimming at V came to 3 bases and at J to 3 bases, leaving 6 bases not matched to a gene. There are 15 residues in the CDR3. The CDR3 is CASSAGDYIYNEQFF. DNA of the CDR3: TGTGCCAGCAGCGCGGGGGACTATATCTACAATGAGCAGTTCTTC.

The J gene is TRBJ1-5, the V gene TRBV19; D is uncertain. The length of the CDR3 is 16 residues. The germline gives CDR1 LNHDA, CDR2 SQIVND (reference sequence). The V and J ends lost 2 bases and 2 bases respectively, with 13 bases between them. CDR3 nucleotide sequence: TGTGCCAGTAGTATATTGGGAGGGAGAGGCAATCAGCCCCAGCATTTT. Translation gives CASSILGGRGNQPQHF.

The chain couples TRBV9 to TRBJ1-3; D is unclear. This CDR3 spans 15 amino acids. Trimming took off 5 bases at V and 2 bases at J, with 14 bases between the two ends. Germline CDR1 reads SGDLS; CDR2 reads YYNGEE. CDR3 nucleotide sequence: TGTGCCAGCAGTTACGACACGAGCGCTGGAAACACCATATATTTT. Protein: CASSYDTSAGNTIYF. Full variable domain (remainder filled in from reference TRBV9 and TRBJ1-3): DSGVTQTPKHLITATGQRVTLRCSPRSGDLSVYWYQQSLDQGLQFLIQYYNGEERAKGNILERFSAQQFPDLHSELNLSSLELGDSALYFCASSYDTSAGNTIYFGEGSWLTVV.

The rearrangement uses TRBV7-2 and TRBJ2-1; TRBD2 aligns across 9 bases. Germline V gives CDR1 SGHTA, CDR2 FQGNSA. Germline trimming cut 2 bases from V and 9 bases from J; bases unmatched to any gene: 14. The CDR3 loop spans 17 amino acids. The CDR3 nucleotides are TGTGCCAGCAGCTTATTGGTTAGCGGGGGAGGGAGAGGTGAGCAGTTCTTC. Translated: CASSLLVSGGGRGEQFF. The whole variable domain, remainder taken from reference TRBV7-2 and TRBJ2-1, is GAGVSQSPSNKVTEKGKDVELRCDPISGHTALYWYRQSLGQGLEFLIYFQGNSAPDKSGLPSDRFSAERTGGSVSTLTIQRTQQEDSAVYLCASSLLVSGGGRGEQFFGPGTRLTVL.

CDR3 in amino acids: CASSLADNPPLHF. The DNA for the CDR3 is TGTGCCAGCAGCTTAGCCGACAATCCCCCCCTCCACTTT. The J gene is TRBJ1-6, the V gene TRBV7-9; D is unclear. Germline V gene lookup returns CDR1 SEHNR and CDR2 FQNEAQ (reference sequence). V shed 0 bases and J shed 13 bases, with 10 bases lying between them. The CDR3 runs 13 residues. Together with reference TRBV7-9 and TRBJ1-6, the CDR3 gives the full variable domain: DTGVSQNPRHKITKRGQNVTFRCDPISEHNRLYWYRQTLGQGPEFLTYFQNEAQLEKSRLLSDRFSAERPKGSFSTLEIQRTEQGDSAMYLCASSLADNPPLHFGNGTRLTVT.

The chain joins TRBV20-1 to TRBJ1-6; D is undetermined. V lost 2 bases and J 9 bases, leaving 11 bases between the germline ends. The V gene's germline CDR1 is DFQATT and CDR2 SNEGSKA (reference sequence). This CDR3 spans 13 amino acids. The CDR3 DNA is TGCAGTGCTAGAACCAAAGGGAGTTCACCCCTCCACTTT. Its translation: CSARTKGSSPLHF.

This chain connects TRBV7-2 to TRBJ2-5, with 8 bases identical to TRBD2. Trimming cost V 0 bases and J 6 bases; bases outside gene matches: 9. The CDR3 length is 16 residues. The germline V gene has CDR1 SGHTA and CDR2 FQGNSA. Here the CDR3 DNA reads TGTGCCAGCAGCTTAGCCCCCTGGACTAGCCGGAAGACCCAGTACTTC. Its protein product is CASSLAPWTSRKTQYF.

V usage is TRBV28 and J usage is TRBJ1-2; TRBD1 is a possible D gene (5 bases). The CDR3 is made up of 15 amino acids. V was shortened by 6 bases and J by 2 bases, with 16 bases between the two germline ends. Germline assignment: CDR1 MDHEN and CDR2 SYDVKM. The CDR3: CASSGGGSENYGYTF. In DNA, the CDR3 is TGTGCCAGCAGCGGGGGGGGTTCGGAAAACTATGGCTACACCTTC.

DNA of the CDR3: TGTGCCAGCAGCGGAGGACAGGGGAGAGGCTACACCTTC. This sequence encodes CASSGGQGRGYTF. The chain employs TRBV12-3 or TRBV12-4 and TRBJ1-2; 9 positions agree with TRBD1. The J segment lost 8 bases and the V segment lost 6 bases, leaving 7 bases of the junction unmatched. CDR3 length: 13 residues.

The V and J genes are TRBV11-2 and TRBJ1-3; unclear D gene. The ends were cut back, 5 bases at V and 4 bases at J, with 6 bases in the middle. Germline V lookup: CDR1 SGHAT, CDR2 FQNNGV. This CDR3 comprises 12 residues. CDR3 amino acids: CASSPGGNTIYF. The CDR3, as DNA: TGTGCCAGCAGCCCCGGGGGAAACACCATATATTTT. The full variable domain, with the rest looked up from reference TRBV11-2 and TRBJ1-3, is EAGVAQSPRYKIIEKRQSVAFWCNPISGHATLYWYQQILGQGPKLLIQFQNNGVVDDSQLPKDRFSAERLKGVDSTLKIQPAKLEDSAVYLCASSPGGNTIYFGEGSWLTVV.

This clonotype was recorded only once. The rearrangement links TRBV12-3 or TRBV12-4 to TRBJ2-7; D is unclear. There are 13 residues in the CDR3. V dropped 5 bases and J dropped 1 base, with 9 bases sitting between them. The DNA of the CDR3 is TGTGCCAGCAGTGACACACTTTCCTACGAGCAGTACTTC. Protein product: CASSDTLSYEQYF.

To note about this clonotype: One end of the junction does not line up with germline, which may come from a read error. In DNA form, the CDR3 reads TGTGCCAGCAGCTTAGATCAAGTTCGGGTCTTC. Translating gives CASSLDQVRVF. The chain combines TRBV7-9 with TRBJ2-1; D is unclear. The V gene's germline CDR1 is SEHNR and CDR2 FQNEAQ (reference sequence). The length of the CDR3 is 11 residues.